A selection of T cell receptor beta chains follows, all from one sample in a study of CD8+ T cells in alopecia areata. Libraries were prepared by immunoSEQ multiplex PCR; TCRdb keeps only in-frame clonotypes and omits some of them. The sample has under 95,000 clones, about three quarters seen once. Sequenced material: CD8+ T cells sorted from blood, taken at week 44, from a patient treated with tofacitinib. These receptor sequences come from a human donor with alopecia areata. CDR3s include the opening cysteine and the closing phenylalanine or tryptophan. A D gene is named only where the DNA matches it firmly. Clone sizes are given selectively: once, few, many, or a class where the clone is expanded.

- TRBJ2-5 TRBV4-3 - CASSQDPTGRETQYF TGCGCCAGCAGCCAAGACCCAACAGGGAGAGAGACCCAGTACTTC
- TRBJ1-1 TRBV29-1 - CSVSGEGNTEAFF TGCAGCGTTTCAGGGGAGGGGAACACTGAAGCTTTCTTT
- TRBJ2-3 TRBV4-3 - CASSQGVGDTQYF TGCGCCAGCAGCCAAGGGGTTGGCGATACGCAGTATTTT
- TRBJ2-7 TRBV9 - CASSVAEEVEQYF TGTGCCAGCAGCGTAGCTGAGGAGGTCGAGCAGTACTTC
TRBD1 TRBJ2-2 TRBV15 - CATSRDGGSGQGFLPGELFF TGTGCCACCAGCAGAGATGGGGGTTCGGGACAGGGCTTCTTACCCGGGGAGCTGTTTTTT
TRBD1 TRBJ1-1 TRBV19 few CASKDRPYTEAFF TGTGCCAGTAAGGACAGGCCATACACTGAAGCTTTCTTT
TRBD2 TRBJ2-2 TRBV11-2 few CASSPRGGEAGELFF TGTGCCAGCAGCCCCCGGGGGGGTGAGGCCGGGGAGCTGTTTTTT
- TRBJ1-1 TRBV19 - CASTPALNTEAFF TGTGCCAGTACCCCGGCCCTGAACACTGAAGCTTTCTTT
- TRBJ1-1 TRBV9 - CASSVVPNTEAFF TGTGCCAGCAGCGTAGTCCCGAACACTGAAGCTTTCTTT
- TRBJ1-1 TRBV30 - CAWSLSMNTEAFF TGTGCCTGGAGTTTAAGTATGAACACTGAAGCTTTCTTT
- TRBJ1-2 TRBV30 - CAWRLGIRDGYTF TGTGCCTGGCGATTGGGGATTAGGGATGGCTACACCTTC
- TRBJ1-3 TRBV29-1 - CSVEDRAGLDTIYF TGCAGCGTTGAAGATCGTGCAGGGTTGGACACCATATATTTT
- TRBJ1-1 TRBV10-3 - CAISEGATGNTEAFF TGTGCCATCAGTGAGGGGGCCACAGGGAACACTGAAGCTTTCTTT
TRBD2 TRBJ2-5 TRBV7-8 - CASSLRSGGEIQQETQYF TGTGCCAGCAGCCTTCGAAGCGGGGGAGAAATACAGCAAGAGACCCAGTACTTC
TRBD1 TRBJ2-5 TRBV10-2 - CASSAGQGGTQYF TGCGCCAGCAGTGCTGGACAGGGTGGGACCCAGTACTTC
TRBD1 TRBJ2-7 TRBV4-3 - CASSPRQGGYEQYF TGCGCCAGCAGCCCCCGACAGGGTGGGTACGAGCAGTACTTC
TRBD1 TRBJ1-2 TRBV2 - CASRATGGPFYGYTF TGTGCCAGCAGAGCCACAGGGGGCCCATTCTATGGCTACACCTTC
TRBD1 TRBJ1-1 TRBV29-1 few CSVVPQGEIFLDRGEAFF TGCAGCGTTGTACCTCAAGGGGAGATATTCCTGGACAGGGGAGAAGCTTTCTTT
- TRBJ2-7 TRBV10-2 few CASSEDQDYYEQYF TGCGCCAGCAGTGAGGACCAGGATTACTACGAGCAGTACTTC
TRBD1 TRBJ1-4 TRBV13 - CASSTQGAANEKLFF TGTGCCAGCAGCACACAGGGGGCTGCTAATGAAAAACTGTTTTTT
- TRBJ2-2 TRBV6-5 - CASSYAAGSYTGELFF TGTGCCAGCAGTTACGCGGCGGGTTCTTACACCGGGGAGCTGTTTTTT
- TRBJ2-7 TRBV29-1 - CSVEDGNSYEQYF TGCAGCGTTGAAGACGGAAACTCCTACGAGCAGTACTTC
TRBD1 TRBJ2-1 TRBV19 few CASSRTGLLYRNEQFF TGTGCCAGTAGTCGGACAGGGTTGTTGTATCGCAATGAGCAGTTCTTC
TRBD2 TRBJ2-3 TRBV4-3 once CASSQDGGGTADTQYF TGCGCCAGCAGCCAAGATGGGGGGGGGACGGCAGATACGCAGTATTTT
TRBD1 TRBJ2-7 TRBV5-4 - CASSPGQNYEQYF TGTGCCAGCAGCCCGGGACAGAACTACGAGCAGTACTTC
TRBD1 TRBJ2-7 TRBV27 - CATTLGTGDTYEQYF TGTGCCACCACACTCGGGACAGGAGATACCTACGAGCAGTACTTC
TRBD1 TRBJ2-3 TRBV28 - CASGDRVGIGTQYF TGTGCCAGCGGGGACAGGGTGGGGATAGGGACGCAGTATTTT
- TRBJ2-1 TRBV7-9 few CASSSEGPVYNEQFF TGTGCCAGCAGCTCTGAGGGGCCCGTTTACAATGAGCAGTTCTTC